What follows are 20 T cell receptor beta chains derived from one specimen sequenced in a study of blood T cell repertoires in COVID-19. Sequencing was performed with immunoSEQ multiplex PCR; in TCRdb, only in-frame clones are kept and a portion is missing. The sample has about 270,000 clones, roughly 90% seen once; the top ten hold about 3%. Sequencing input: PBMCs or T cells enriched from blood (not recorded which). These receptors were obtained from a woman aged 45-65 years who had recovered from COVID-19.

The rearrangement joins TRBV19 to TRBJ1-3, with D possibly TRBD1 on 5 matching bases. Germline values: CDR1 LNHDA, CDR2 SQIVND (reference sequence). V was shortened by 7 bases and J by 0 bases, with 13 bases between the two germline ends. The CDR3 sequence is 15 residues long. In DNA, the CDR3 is TGTGCCAGTACCCTGGACAAGGCCTCTGGAAACACCATATATTTT. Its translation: CASTLDKASGNTIYF.

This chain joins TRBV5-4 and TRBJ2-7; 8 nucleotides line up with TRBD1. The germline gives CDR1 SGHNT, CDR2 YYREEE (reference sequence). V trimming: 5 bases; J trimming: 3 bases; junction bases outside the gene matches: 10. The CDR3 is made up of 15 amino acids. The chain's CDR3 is CASRDRDRRVYEQYF. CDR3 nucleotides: TGTGCCAGCAGGGACCGGGACAGGCGTGTCTACGAGCAGTACTTC.

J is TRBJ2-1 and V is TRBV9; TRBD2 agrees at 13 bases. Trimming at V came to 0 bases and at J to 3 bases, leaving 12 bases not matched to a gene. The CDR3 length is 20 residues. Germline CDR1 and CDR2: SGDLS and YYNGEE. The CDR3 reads CASSVVGSAGLAGNYNEQFF. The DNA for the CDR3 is TGTGCCAGCAGCGTAGTAGGCAGTGCGGGACTAGCGGGAAACTACAATGAGCAGTTCTTC. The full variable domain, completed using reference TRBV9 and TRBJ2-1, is DSGVTQTPKHLITATGQRVTLRCSPRSGDLSVYWYQQSLDQGLQFLIQYYNGEERAKGNILERFSAQQFPDLHSELNLSSLELGDSALYFCASSVVGSAGLAGNYNEQFFGPGTRLTVL.

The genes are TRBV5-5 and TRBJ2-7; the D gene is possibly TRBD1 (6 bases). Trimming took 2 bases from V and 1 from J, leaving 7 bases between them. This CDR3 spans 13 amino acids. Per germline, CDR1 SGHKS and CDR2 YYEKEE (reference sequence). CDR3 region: CASSFQGSYEQYF. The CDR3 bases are TGTGCCAGCAGCTTCCAGGGGTCCTACGAGCAGTACTTC.

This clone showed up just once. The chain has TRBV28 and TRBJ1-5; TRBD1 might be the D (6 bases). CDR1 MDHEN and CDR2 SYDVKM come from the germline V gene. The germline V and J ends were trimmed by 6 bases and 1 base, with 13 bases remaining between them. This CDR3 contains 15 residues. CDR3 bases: TGTGCCAGCAGCACACAGGGCGGGAGCAATCAGCCCCAGCATTTT. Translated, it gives CASSTQGGSNQPQHF.

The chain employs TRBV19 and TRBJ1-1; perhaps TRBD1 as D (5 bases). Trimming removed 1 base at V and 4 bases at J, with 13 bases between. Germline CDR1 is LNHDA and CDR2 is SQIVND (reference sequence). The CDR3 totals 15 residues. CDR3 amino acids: CASSIVAQGATEAFF. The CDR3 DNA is TGTGCCAGTAGTATAGTAGCCCAGGGTGCCACTGAAGCTTTCTTT.

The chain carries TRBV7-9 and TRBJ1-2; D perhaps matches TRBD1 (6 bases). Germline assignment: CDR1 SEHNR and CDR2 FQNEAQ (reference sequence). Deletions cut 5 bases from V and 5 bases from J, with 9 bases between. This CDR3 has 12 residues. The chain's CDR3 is CASSNTGYGYTF. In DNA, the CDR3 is TGTGCCAGCAGCAACACAGGGTATGGCTACACCTTC. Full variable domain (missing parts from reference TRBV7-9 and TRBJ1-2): DTGVSQNPRHKITKRGQNVTFRCDPISEHNRLYWYRQTLGQGPEFLTYFQNEAQLEKSRLLSDRFSAERPKGSFSTLEIQRTEQGDSAMYLCASSNTGYGYTFGSGTRLTVV.

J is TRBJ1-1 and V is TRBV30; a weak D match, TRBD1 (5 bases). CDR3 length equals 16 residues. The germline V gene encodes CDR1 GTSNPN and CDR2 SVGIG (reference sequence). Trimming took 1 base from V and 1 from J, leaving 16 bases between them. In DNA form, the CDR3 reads TGTGCCTGGAGTGGCTACTCGGTCGGACAGAACACTGAAGCTTTCTTT. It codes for CAWSGYSVGQNTEAFF.

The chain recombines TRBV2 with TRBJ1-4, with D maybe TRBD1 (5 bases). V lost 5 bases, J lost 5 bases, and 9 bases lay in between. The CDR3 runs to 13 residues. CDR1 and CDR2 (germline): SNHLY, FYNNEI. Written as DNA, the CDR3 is TGTGCCAGCAGTCGGGAGGGGAATGAAAAACTGTTTTTT. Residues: CASSREGNEKLFF.

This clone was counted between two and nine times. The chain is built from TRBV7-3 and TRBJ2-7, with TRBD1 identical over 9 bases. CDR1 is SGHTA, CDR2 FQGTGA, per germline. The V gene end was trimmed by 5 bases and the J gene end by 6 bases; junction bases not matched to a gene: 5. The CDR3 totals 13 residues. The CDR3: CASSATGGREQYF. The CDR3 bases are TGTGCCAGCAGCGCGACAGGGGGTCGCGAGCAGTACTTC.

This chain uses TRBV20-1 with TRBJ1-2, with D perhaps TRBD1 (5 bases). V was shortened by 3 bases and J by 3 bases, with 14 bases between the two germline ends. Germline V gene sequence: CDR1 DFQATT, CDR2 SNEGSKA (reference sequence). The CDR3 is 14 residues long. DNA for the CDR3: TGCAGTGCTAGTTCAAGCCAGGGCTACTATGGCTACACCTTC. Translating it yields CSASSSQGYYGYTF.

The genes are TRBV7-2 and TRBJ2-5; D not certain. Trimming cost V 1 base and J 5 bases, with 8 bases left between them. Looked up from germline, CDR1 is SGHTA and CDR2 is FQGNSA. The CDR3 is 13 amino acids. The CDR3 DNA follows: TGTGCCAGCAGCTTAGGCCACTTGGAGACCCAGTACTTC. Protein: CASSLGHLETQYF.

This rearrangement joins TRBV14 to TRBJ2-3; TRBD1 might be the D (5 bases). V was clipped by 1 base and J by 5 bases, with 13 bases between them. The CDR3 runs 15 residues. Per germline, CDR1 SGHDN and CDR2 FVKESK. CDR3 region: CASSQVTSGQDTQYF. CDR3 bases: TGTGCCAGCAGCCAAGTTACGTCAGGGCAAGATACGCAGTATTTT.

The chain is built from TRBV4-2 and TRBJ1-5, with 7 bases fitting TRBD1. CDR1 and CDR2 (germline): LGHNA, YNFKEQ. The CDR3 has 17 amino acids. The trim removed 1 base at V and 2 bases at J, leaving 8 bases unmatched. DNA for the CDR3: TGTGCCAGCAGCCAAGTGGGTAGCGACAGGGGCAATCAGCCCCAGCATTTT. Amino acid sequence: CASSQVGSDRGNQPQHF.

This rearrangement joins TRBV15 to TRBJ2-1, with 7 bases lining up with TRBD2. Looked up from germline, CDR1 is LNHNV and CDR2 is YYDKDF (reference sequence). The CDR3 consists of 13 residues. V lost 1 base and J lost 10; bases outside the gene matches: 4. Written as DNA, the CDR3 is TGTGCCACCAGCAGAGCTGGGGGAGGGGAGCAGTTCTTC. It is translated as CATSRAGGGEQFF.

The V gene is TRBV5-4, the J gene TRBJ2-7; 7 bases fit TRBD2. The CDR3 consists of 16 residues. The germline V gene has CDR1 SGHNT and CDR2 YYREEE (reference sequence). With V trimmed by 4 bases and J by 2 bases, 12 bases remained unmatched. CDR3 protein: CASSQGGGRRTYEQYF. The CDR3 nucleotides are TGTGCCAGCAGCCAAGGAGGCGGGAGACGGACCTACGAGCAGTACTTC.

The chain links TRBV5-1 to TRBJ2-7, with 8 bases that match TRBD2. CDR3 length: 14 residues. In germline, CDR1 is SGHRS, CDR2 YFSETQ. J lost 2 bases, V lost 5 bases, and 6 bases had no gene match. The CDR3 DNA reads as TGCGCCAGCAGACAAACTAGCGGAGCCTACGAGCAGTACTTC. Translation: CASRQTSGAYEQYF.

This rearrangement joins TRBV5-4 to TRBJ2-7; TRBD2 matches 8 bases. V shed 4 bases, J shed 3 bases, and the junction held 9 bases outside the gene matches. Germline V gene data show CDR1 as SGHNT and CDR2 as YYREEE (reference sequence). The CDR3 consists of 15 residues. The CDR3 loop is CASSRGREGLYEQYF. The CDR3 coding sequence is TGTGCCAGCAGCCGTGGCCGGGAGGGCCTCTACGAGCAGTACTTC.

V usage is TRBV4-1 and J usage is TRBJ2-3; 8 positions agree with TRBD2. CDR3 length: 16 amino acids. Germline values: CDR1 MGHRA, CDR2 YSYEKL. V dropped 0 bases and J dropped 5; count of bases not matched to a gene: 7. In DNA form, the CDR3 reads TGCGCCAGCAGCCAAGAAGGAGCGGGAGTTGTAGATACGCAGTATTTT. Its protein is CASSQEGAGVVDTQYF.

CDR3 nucleotides: TGTGCCAGCAGTTACCCACAGGGTCAACTGCTTTTCACAGATACGCAGTATTTT. This gives the protein CASSYPQGQLLFTDTQYF. The chain couples TRBV6-2 or TRBV6-3 to TRBJ2-3, with D possibly TRBD1 on 6 matching bases. The V and J ends lost 2 bases and 2 bases respectively, with 20 bases between them. The germline V gene encodes CDR1 MNHEY and CDR2 SVGEGT. There are 18 residues in the CDR3.